Below are 9 T cell receptor beta chains sequenced from a single sample in a study of cytomegalovirus exposure and HLA in healthy donors. A multiplex PCR was run with 60 Vbeta primers and 13 Jbeta primers. Sequenced by immunoSEQ multiplex PCR; TCRdb stores in-frame clones only, minus some. The table has about 96,000 clones, approximately 75% seen once. Material: PBMCs. Source of these receptors: a woman between 65 and 79 years old in good health and CMV-seropositive.

This sequence joins TRBV5-1 and TRBJ2-3, with 9 positions matching TRBD2. Germline-derived CDR1 and CDR2 are SGHRS and YFSETQ. Trimming took 3 bases from V and 1 from J; bases not matched to a gene: 3. This CDR3 comprises 15 residues. The CDR3 spells CASSSSSGGTDTQYF. As DNA, the CDR3 is TGCGCCAGCAGCTCCTCTAGCGGGGGCACAGATACGCAGTATTTT.

The chain links TRBV5-5 to TRBJ2-7; 13 bases align to TRBD2. J lost 4 bases, V lost 2 bases, and 0 bases had no gene match. This CDR3 is built from 14 residues. CDR1 and CDR2 (germline): SGHKS, YYEKEE (reference sequence). CDR3 in amino acids: CASSLLAGGYEQYF. The CDR3, as DNA: TGTGCCAGCAGCTTACTAGCGGGAGGGTACGAGCAGTACTTC.

A single count supports this clone. This sequence joins TRBV19 and TRBJ2-4; D possibly corresponds to TRBD2 (5 bases). Germline lookup yields CDR1 LNHDA and CDR2 SQIVND (reference sequence). This CDR3 has 14 amino acids. The V end lost 1 base, the J end lost 5 bases, and 9 bases lay between the germline ends. The CDR3 loop reads CASSIGGSQNIQYF. The CDR3 DNA reads as TGTGCCAGTAGTATAGGAGGGTCCCAAAACATTCAGTACTTC.

The chain employs TRBV4-1 and TRBJ2-7; the match to TRBD2 covers 15 bases. The junction had 9 bases not matched to a gene; V was cut back by 6 bases and J by 0 bases. The germline CDR1 and CDR2 sequences are MGHRA and YSYEKL. The CDR3 runs to 18 residues. The DNA of the CDR3 is TGCGCCAGCAGTCCCGGGACTAGCGGGGGGCCCAGCTCCTACGAGCAGTACTTC. Its protein product is CASSPGTSGGPSSYEQYF.

The chain links TRBV6-6 to TRBJ2-7, with TRBD1 matching 9 bases. Per germline, CDR1 MNHNY and CDR2 SVGAGI (reference sequence). This CDR3 comprises 15 residues. V was pared by 6 bases and J by 2 bases, with 8 bases of the junction left unmatched. Here the CDR3 reads CASSPRTGVPYEQYF. CDR3 coding DNA: TGTGCCAGCAGCCCCAGGACAGGGGTTCCCTACGAGCAGTACTTC.

V usage is TRBV7-6 and J usage is TRBJ1-1, with D maybe TRBD1 (6 bases). This CDR3 contains 16 residues. Trimming took off 1 base at V and 4 bases at J, with 16 bases between the two ends. Germline CDR1 SGHVS, CDR2 FNYEAQ. DNA of the CDR3: TGTGCCAGCAGCTTAGGCTACAGGGCCTGGGGCACTGAAGCTTTCTTT. Translating gives CASSLGYRAWGTEAFF.

The V and J genes are TRBV5-1 and TRBJ1-2, with 7 positions matching TRBD1. Germline values: CDR1 SGHRS, CDR2 YFSETQ. The trim removed 4 bases at V and 4 bases at J, leaving 7 bases unmatched. The CDR3 has 14 residues. Written as DNA, the CDR3 is TGCGCCAGCAGCGGGACAGCCTACGGCTATGGCTACACCTTC. Encoded protein: CASSGTAYGYGYTF.

The CDR3 loop is CASSESQQGRYEQYF. The CDR3, as DNA: TGTGCCAGCAGTGAATCCCAACAGGGGAGGTACGAGCAGTACTTC. J is TRBJ2-5 and V is TRBV25-1; TRBD1 is a possible D gene (7 bases). The J call could be wrong; TRBJ2-7 is a better fit for the DNA end. Germline loops: CDR1 MGHDK, CDR2 SYGVNS. This CDR3 has 15 residues.

This clone was observed a handful of times. The CDR3 is CASSFMVTSIYNEQFF. CDR3 sequence (DNA): TGTGCCAGCAGTTTTATGGTCACGAGTATCTACAATGAGCAGTTCTTC. This chain joins TRBV27 and TRBJ2-1; unclear D gene. Germline-derived CDR1 and CDR2 are MNHEY and SMNVEV (reference sequence). V was pared by 3 bases and J by 3 bases, with 15 bases between. This CDR3 region has 16 residues.